The 23 T cell receptor beta chains listed next were all sequenced from one sample in a study of blood T cells in healthy people across ages. PCR was performed a second time for about 7 to 12 cycles using a sample-barcoded 5' primer and a J-beta primer mix. Via MiXCR, TCRdb re-called the 5' RACE reads, giving one row per CDR3 protein. The sample yields around 620,000 distinct CDR3 sequences, about 25% seen once. What was sequenced was blood. The origin of the receptors is a woman aged 65 to 85 in good health.

The chain is built from TRBV28 and TRBJ2-5; a weak D match, TRBD1 (6 bases). The CDR3 length is 13 residues. The V gene lost 5 bases and the J gene lost 7 bases, with 14 bases spanning the gap. The germline V gene has CDR1 MDHEN and CDR2 SYDVKM. The CDR3 nucleotides read TGTGCCAGCAGTCCCCCGGACAGAGGGACCCAGTACTTC. Translation: CASSPPDRGTQYF.

V gene TRBV29-1 combines with J gene TRBJ2-1; no clear D gene. The CDR3 loop spans 12 amino acids. Germline V gene sequence: CDR1 SQVTM, CDR2 ANQGSEA. The V gene lost 4 bases and the J gene lost 8 bases, with 12 bases spanning the gap. CDR3 nucleotides: TGCAGCGTTGCCCCCCAAGCACATGAGCAGTTCTTC. Translated: CSVAPQAHEQFF.

The chain carries TRBV5-1 and TRBJ2-3; D perhaps matches TRBD1 (6 bases). Germline V lookup: CDR1 SGHRS, CDR2 YFSETQ. CDR3 size: 13 residues. V was cut by 3 bases and J by 5 bases, with 10 bases left in between. CDR3 sequence reads: CASSWTAGDTQYF. The CDR3 region has the DNA TGCGCCAGCAGCTGGACAGCCGGAGATACGCAGTATTTT.

This clonotype was picked up a small number of times. The chain carries TRBV24-1 and TRBJ2-5; TRBD1 or TRBD2 may be the D gene (5 bases each). With the DNA end fitting TRBJ2-1 better, the J assignment may be wrong. CDR1 and CDR2 (germline): KGHDR, SFDVKD. The CDR3 contains 15 residues. CDR3 DNA: TGTGCCACCAGTGACGGGGCAGATTTGGCGGGCGAGCAGTTCTTC. Translating gives CATSDGADLAGEQFF.

V is TRBV20-1 and J is TRBJ1-2; D is ambiguous. The CDR3 runs 13 residues. V dropped 4 bases and J dropped 3 bases, with 12 bases sitting between them. Per the germline V gene, CDR1 is DFQATT and CDR2 is SNEGSKA (reference sequence). The CDR3 region has the DNA TGCAGTGCTATCCAGACAACCGACTATGGCTACACCTTC. This translates into CSAIQTTDYGYTF.

The sample holds many counts of this clonotype. The J gene is TRBJ2-5, the V gene TRBV29-1; the D gene could be TRBD1 or TRBD2 (6 bases each). The CDR3 runs to 14 residues. V gave up 4 bases and J gave up 4 bases, with 16 bases separating them. CDR1 and CDR2 (germline): SQVTM, ANQGSEA. This chain's CDR3 is CSVATGARGETQYF. In DNA form, the CDR3 reads TGCAGCGTTGCGACGGGGGCGCGAGGAGAGACCCAGTACTTC. The variable domain in full, completed from reference TRBV29-1 and TRBJ2-5, reads SAVISQKPSRDICQRGTSLTIQCQVDSQVTMMFWYRQQPGQSLTLIATANQGSEATYESGFVIDKFPISRPNLTFSTLTVSNMSPEDSSIYLCSVATGARGETQYFGPGTRLLVL.

The chain recombines TRBV12-3 or TRBV12-4 with TRBJ1-1; D is unclear. V was shortened by 6 bases and J by 5 bases, with 4 bases between the two germline ends. This CDR3 comprises 10 residues. Here the CDR3 DNA reads TGTGCCAGCAGCGAAACTGAAGCTTTCTTT. Protein: CASSETEAFF.

This clonotype was found many times. The chain joins TRBV20-1 to TRBJ1-1, with D uncertain. Trimming took 0 bases from V and 5 from J, leaving 10 bases between them. This CDR3 has 13 residues. Germline loops: CDR1 DFQATT, CDR2 SNEGSKA (reference sequence). The CDR3 DNA reads as TGCAGTGCTAGAGATTCAATAGGAACTGAAGCTTTCTTT. It yields the protein CSARDSIGTEAFF.

This chain links TRBV18 with TRBJ2-5; 11 nucleotides line up with TRBD2. V was pared by 0 bases and J by 1 base, with 1 base of the junction left unmatched. CDR3 length equals 16 residues. Germline lookup yields CDR1 KGHSH and CDR2 LQKENI. CDR3 in amino acids: CASSPPTSGIQETQYF. The DNA of the CDR3 is TGTGCCAGCTCACCACCGACTAGCGGGATCCAAGAGACCCAGTACTTC.

The chain combines TRBV11-2 with TRBJ1-5, with no clear D. V lost 4 bases and J lost 9, with 10 bases in between. The length of the CDR3 is 12 residues. The germline gives CDR1 SGHAT, CDR2 FQNNGV. The CDR3 reads CASSSDGGPQHF. The DNA of the CDR3 is TGTGCCAGCAGCTCCGATGGTGGGCCCCAGCATTTT.

The chain recombines TRBV20-1 with TRBJ2-7, with D possibly matching TRBD1 (5 bases). CDR1 DFQATT and CDR2 SNEGSKA come from the germline V gene (reference sequence). The V gene lost 4 bases and the J gene lost 5 bases, with 12 bases spanning the gap. The CDR3 runs to 12 residues. CDR3 residues: CSAMQGTNEQYF. CDR3 bases: TGCAGTGCTATGCAGGGAACTAACGAGCAGTACTTC.

This clonotype was seen a handful of times. The chain employs TRBV6-5 and TRBJ1-4; possibly TRBD1 for D (6 bases). Trimming stripped 4 bases from V and 0 bases from J, with 18 bases between. The CDR3 runs to 18 residues. Germline assignment: CDR1 MNHEY and CDR2 SVGAGI. The CDR3 is CASSLLAQGIATNEKLFF. CDR3 DNA sequence: TGTGCCAGCAGTTTATTGGCCCAGGGGATTGCAACTAATGAAAAACTGTTTTTT.

Only a few counts were recorded for this clonotype. The chain couples TRBV24-1 to TRBJ2-7, with 10 nucleotides matching TRBD1. The CDR3 has 16 amino acids. Looked up from germline, CDR1 is KGHDR and CDR2 is SFDVKD. Trimming removed 3 bases from V and 2 bases from J; junction bases left unmatched: 6. CDR3 residues: CATSDDRDRGTYEQYF. The CDR3 nucleotides are TGTGCCACCAGTGATGACCGGGACAGGGGTACCTACGAGCAGTACTTC.

The rearrangement links TRBV6-5 to TRBJ2-6; 7 bases agree with TRBD1. Germline CDR1 MNHEY, CDR2 SVGAGI. The V gene end was trimmed by 6 bases and the J gene end by 4 bases; junction bases not matched to a gene: 6. The CDR3 length is 15 residues. The CDR3 nucleotides are TGTGCCAGCAGGTCCACAGGGGCAGGGGCCAACGTCCTGACTTTC. It translates to CASRSTGAGANVLTF.

The chain links TRBV20-1 to TRBJ2-3; 8 bases match TRBD2. The CDR3 covers 12 residues. Germline CDR1 reads DFQATT; CDR2 reads SNEGSKA (reference sequence). J gave up 5 bases and V 5 bases, and 3 bases lay outside the gene matches. For the CDR3, the DNA is TGCAGTGCTGCCGGGAGGGGAGATACGCAGTATTTT. It codes for CSAAGRGDTQYF.

V and J are TRBV2 and TRBJ2-5; a possible D gene is TRBD2 (6 bases). V was trimmed by 2 bases and J by 5 bases, leaving 12 bases between them. Germline assignment: CDR1 SNHLY and CDR2 FYNNEI. This CDR3 has 14 residues. CDR3: CASSESGGVETQYF. Written as DNA, the CDR3 is TGTGCCAGCAGTGAATCGGGCGGGGTGGAGACCCAGTACTTC.

Notes on this clonotype: A much larger clone lies a single base off, so this may be a read error. The chain has TRBV20-1 and TRBJ2-5, with TRBD2 matching over 10 bases. The V gene end was trimmed by 1 base and the J gene end by 1 base; junction bases not matched to a gene: 9. The CDR3 totals 17 residues. Germline V gene sequence: CDR1 DFQATT, CDR2 SNEGSKA (reference sequence). CDR3 region: CSARASSGGLFQETQYF. The DNA of the CDR3 is TGCAGTGCTAGAGCGAGTAGCGGGGGGCTTTTCCAAGAGACCCAGTACTTC.

This rearrangement joins TRBV6-5 to TRBJ2-1; TRBD2 aligns across 7 bases. The CDR3 runs 14 residues. Germline CDR1 is MNHEY and CDR2 is SVGAGI. The ends lost 8 bases at V and 2 bases at J; junction bases unmatched: 6. CDR3 sequence (DNA): TGTGCCAGCGGGAGGGGAGGACCCTACAATGAGCAGTTCTTC. Amino acids: CASGRGGPYNEQFF.

The chain employs TRBV7-2 and TRBJ2-5, with 7 nucleotides matching TRBD1. The CDR3 sequence is 15 residues long. V lost 7 bases and J lost 5; bases outside the gene matches: 13. Germline V gene sequence: CDR1 SGHTA, CDR2 FQGNSA. The CDR3 coding sequence is TGTGCCAGCACGCGACAGACAGGGATGTTGGAGACCCAGTACTTC. This sequence encodes CASTRQTGMLETQYF.

V is TRBV7-9 and J is TRBJ2-5; perhaps TRBD2 as D (6 bases). CDR1 is SEHNR and CDR2 is FQNEAQ in the germline V gene (reference sequence). V lost 5 bases and J 5 bases, leaving 15 bases between the germline ends. The CDR3 consists of 14 residues. CDR3 sequence reads: CASSLGGLRETQYF. DNA for the CDR3: TGTGCCAGCAGCCTGGGAGGTCTACGGGAGACCCAGTACTTC.

The chain links TRBV12-3 or TRBV12-4 to TRBJ1-6, with D tentatively TRBD1 (5 bases). The CDR3 is made up of 14 amino acids. V was trimmed by 9 bases and J by 10 bases, leaving 19 bases between them. The CDR3 DNA reads TGTGCCAGTCAACCCGACAGCGGGGAATCACCCCTCCACTTT. This sequence encodes CASQPDSGESPLHF.

The rearrangement uses TRBV6-5 and TRBJ2-1, with 9 bases that match TRBD1. CDR3 length equals 14 residues. CDR1 MNHEY and CDR2 SVGAGI come from the germline V gene. The J segment lost 7 bases and the V segment lost 5 bases, leaving 6 bases of the junction unmatched. CDR3 sequence reads: CASSKDRGRNEQFF. In DNA, the CDR3 is TGTGCCAGCAGTAAGGACAGGGGAAGGAATGAGCAGTTCTTC.

The chain joins TRBV6-1 to TRBJ1-1; possibly TRBD1 for D (5 bases). Looked up from germline, CDR1 is MNHNS and CDR2 is SASEGT. The germline V and J ends were trimmed by 6 bases and 3 bases, with 20 bases remaining between them. This CDR3 has 16 residues. The CDR3 here is CASSSPRGGEDTEAFF. The CDR3 bases are TGTGCCAGCAGCTCCCCGCGGGGGGGGGAGGACACTGAAGCTTTCTTT.